The T cell receptor beta chain described here comes from a study of OX40 agonist ivuxolimab in advanced cancers. Study background: It was ivuxolimab, an agonistic anti-OX40 (CD134) antibody, that patients were treated with.

The V gene lost 3 bases and the J gene lost 1 base, with 9 bases spanning the gap. From germline, CDR1 is MDHEN and CDR2 SYDVKM. CDR3 size: 14 residues. Profiled with immunoSEQ multiplex PCR; TCRdb holds only in-frame clones, not every one. This table holds tens of thousands of clones, roughly 82% found once. The chain is built from TRBV28 and TRBJ1-1; D is perhaps TRBD1 (6 bases). Sequenced material: CD4+ or CD8+ T cells sorted from blood, taken in a trial of the OX40 agonist ivuxolimab. This sequence was found in an adult with an advanced solid tumor such as melanoma, head and neck, liver or kidney cancer. The CDR3 spells CASSFSQGNTEAFF. DNA of the CDR3: TGTGCCAGCAGTTTCTCACAGGGGAACACTGAAGCTTTCTTT.